These 7 T cell receptor beta chains came from one sample sequenced in a study of blood T cell repertoires in COVID-19. Here immunoSEQ multiplex PCR was the method, and the copy in TCRdb shows in-frame clones only, minus some. Here the sample spans roughly 260,000 clones, 75% to 95% being singletons. The sequenced sample was peripheral blood. Every receptor here comes from a person between 18 and 35 years old with COVID-19, enrolled during active disease.

J is TRBJ1-3 and V is TRBV7-9; D perhaps matches TRBD1 (5 bases). Trimming removed 6 bases from V and 8 bases from J, with 17 bases in between. The CDR3 extends over 14 amino acids. Germline V lookup: CDR1 SEHNR, CDR2 FQNEAQ (reference sequence). The chain's CDR3 is CASSRETVGDTIYF. DNA for the CDR3: TGTGCCAGCAGTCGGGAGACAGTTGGGGACACCATATATTTT.

The rearrangement joins TRBV6-2 or TRBV6-3 to TRBJ2-3; D may be TRBD1 (5 bases). V gave up 6 bases and J gave up 5 bases, with 12 bases separating them. Per the germline V gene, CDR1 is MNHEY and CDR2 is SVGEGT. The CDR3 covers 13 residues. In DNA form, the CDR3 reads TGTGCCAGCAGCGAATTTAGGGGAGATACGCAGTATTTT. The encoded protein is CASSEFRGDTQYF.

The V call is TRBV6-2 or TRBV6-3, the J call TRBJ1-1; maybe TRBD1 (5 bases). Germline lookup yields CDR1 MNHEY and CDR2 SVGEGT. V dropped 0 bases and J dropped 4 bases, with 9 bases sitting between them. The CDR3 runs 14 residues. This CDR3 is CASSYSGGATEAFF. The DNA for the CDR3 is TGTGCCAGCAGTTACTCTGGAGGGGCCACTGAAGCTTTCTTT.

The chain couples TRBV29-1 to TRBJ2-5; D gene uncertain. The V gene lost 4 bases and the J gene lost 1 base, with 7 bases spanning the gap. The CDR3 totals 12 residues. In germline, CDR1 is SQVTM, CDR2 ANQGSEA. CDR3 DNA sequence: TGCAGCGTTGCGAGTAGCCAAGAGACCCAGTACTTC. Translation: CSVASSQETQYF.

The chain employs TRBV28 and TRBJ2-1; 13 bases map to TRBD2. The CDR3 runs to 15 residues. J was trimmed by 7 bases and V by 4 bases; bases with no gene match: 4. The germline V gene encodes CDR1 MDHEN and CDR2 SYDVKM. The CDR3 is CASSSTSGRLNEQFF. The CDR3 DNA follows: TGTGCCAGCAGTTCGACTAGCGGGAGGCTTAATGAGCAGTTCTTC.

This chain uses TRBV6-2 or TRBV6-3 with TRBJ1-4, with 8 bases matching TRBD1. The CDR3 runs 13 residues. The germline V gene encodes CDR1 MNHEY and CDR2 SVGEGT. V was pared by 2 bases and J by 15 bases, with 8 bases of the junction left unmatched. The CDR3 DNA is TGTGCCAGCAGTTACGACAGGGGATTTTTGGTGTTTTTT. This sequence encodes CASSYDRGFLVFF.

The chain carries TRBV4-3 and TRBJ1-2; 10 bases fit TRBD1. CDR3 length: 15 residues. CDR1 and CDR2 (germline): LGHNA, YSLEER. J lost 8 bases, V lost 1 base, and 7 bases had no gene match. CDR3 sequence: CASSQVGQGFHGYTF. CDR3 in DNA: TGCGCCAGCAGCCAAGTGGGACAGGGGTTTCACGGCTACACCTTC.